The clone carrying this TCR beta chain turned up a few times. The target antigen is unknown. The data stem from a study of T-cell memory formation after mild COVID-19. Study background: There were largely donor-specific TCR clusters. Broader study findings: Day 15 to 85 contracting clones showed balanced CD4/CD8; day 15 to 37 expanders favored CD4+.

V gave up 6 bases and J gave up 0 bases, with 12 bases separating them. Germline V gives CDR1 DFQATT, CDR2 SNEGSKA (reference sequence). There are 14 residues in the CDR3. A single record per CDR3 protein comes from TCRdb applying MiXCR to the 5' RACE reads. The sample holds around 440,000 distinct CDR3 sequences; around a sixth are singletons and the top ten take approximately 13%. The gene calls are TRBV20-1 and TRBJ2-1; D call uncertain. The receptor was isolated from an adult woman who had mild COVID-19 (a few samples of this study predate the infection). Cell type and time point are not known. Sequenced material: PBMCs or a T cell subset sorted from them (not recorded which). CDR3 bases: TGCAGTGCCTGGCCCCTAAGCTCCTACAATGAGCAGTTCTTC. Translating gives CSAWPLSSYNEQFF.